The entry below gives a single T cell receptor (beta chain) sequence along with its context. From germline, CDR1 is DFQATT and CDR2 SNEGSKA (reference sequence). V was clipped by 5 bases and J by 9 bases, with 17 bases between them. The CDR3 runs to 13 residues. The data are from a study of molecular identifiers for immune sequencing clone quantification. TCRdb re-called the PCR reads through MiXCR, storing one row per CDR3 protein. The sample lists 400,000 to 600,000 distinct CDR3 sequences, 20% to 25% occurring once. Sequencing was done on a sample of naive CD8+ T cells from blood, with Jurkat cell RNA spiked in. Regarding subset: FACS-sorted CD8+CD4-CCR7+CD45RA+ naive T cells. The J gene is TRBJ2-1, the V gene TRBV20-1, with D possibly matching TRBD1 (5 bases). The TCR sequence derives from a human donor in good health. Some libraries in this study had Jurkat cell RNA spiked in. The CDR3 DNA follows: TGCAGTGCTGACGACATAAGGGGCACTGAGCAGTTCTTC. This gives the protein CSADDIRGTEQFF.